Listed here are 21 T cell receptor beta chains from one sample, sequenced in a study of CD8 T cells in ankylosing spondylitis. No antigens are known for them. TCRdb redid the calling of the 5' RACE reads with MiXCR, one entry per CDR3 protein. This table has 750,000 to 850,000 distinct CDR3 sequences, approximately 10% appearing once. Notes on the study in general: Fewer than 10 highly homologous variants formed a TCR beta motif that appeared characteristic of ankylosing spondylitis blood.

Sequenced sample: blood, either unsorted or a sorted T cell fraction (not recorded which). Every receptor here comes from a male donor with ankylosing spondylitis.

The J gene is TRBJ2-1, the V gene TRBV12-3 or TRBV12-4; the D is unclear. CDR3 length: 14 residues. V was cut by 1 base and J by 6 bases, with 10 bases left in between. The CDR3 region is CASSLGRPLNEQFF. The CDR3 nucleotides read TGTGCCAGCAGTTTAGGGCGGCCTCTCAATGAGCAGTTCTTC.

The V call is TRBV7-2, the J call TRBJ2-4, with TRBD2 matching 7 bases. The CDR3 has 15 residues. With V trimmed by 3 bases and J by 5 bases, 7 bases remained unmatched. CDR1 is SGHTA, CDR2 FQGNSA, per germline. Here the CDR3 reads CASSLGGSRQNIQYF. The CDR3 DNA is TGTGCCAGCAGCTTGGGCGGGAGTAGGCAAAACATTCAGTACTTC.

Only a few counts were recorded for this clonotype. CDR3 bases: TGCAGCGTTGAAGGGTCCGGACAGGGGGCCACTGAAGCTTTCTTT. This translates into CSVEGSGQGATEAFF. The rearrangement joins TRBV29-1 to TRBJ1-1; 11 bases align to TRBD1. V lost 1 base, J lost 4 bases, and 5 bases stayed unmatched. The germline V gene encodes CDR1 SQVTM and CDR2 ANQGSEA. The CDR3 is made up of 15 amino acids. The whole variable domain, remainder taken from reference TRBV29-1 and TRBJ1-1, is SAVISQKPSRDICQRGTSLTIQCQVDSQVTMMFWYRQQPGQSLTLIATANQGSEATYESGFVIDKFPISRPNLTFSTLTVSNMSPEDSSIYLCSVEGSGQGATEAFFGQGTRLTVV.

This chain connects TRBV7-8 to TRBJ1-1; 7 bases agree with TRBD1. This CDR3 is built from 13 residues. V trimming: 5 bases; J trimming: 6 bases; junction bases outside the gene matches: 6. The germline V gene has CDR1 SGHVS and CDR2 FQNEAQ. The CDR3 DNA is TGTGCCAGCAGCCCGACAGGGTACGCTGAAGCTTTCTTT. Protein sequence: CASSPTGYAEAFF.

V is TRBV11-2 and J is TRBJ1-1; a weak D match, TRBD1 (5 bases). Trimming shortened V by 6 bases and J by 1 base, and 15 bases separated the two germline ends. Germline assignment: CDR1 SGHAT and CDR2 FQNNGV. There are 15 residues in the CDR3. The CDR3 coding sequence is TGTGCCAGCAGTTTACCAGGGACCTGGAACACTGAAGCTTTCTTT. Translated, it gives CASSLPGTWNTEAFF.

This clonotype was observed a few times. The chain is built from TRBV20-1 and TRBJ1-1; D call uncertain. The CDR3 spans 12 residues. Trimming shortened V by 1 base and J by 10 bases, and 13 bases separated the two germline ends. Germline loops: CDR1 DFQATT, CDR2 SNEGSKA (reference sequence). The CDR3 protein is CSARVVWSTAFF. CDR3 DNA: TGCAGTGCTAGAGTAGTGTGGAGTACAGCTTTCTTT.

For the CDR3, the DNA is TGTGCCAGCCTGGGTCAGGCCTCGTCCTACGAGCAGTACTTC. The encoded protein is CASLGQASSYEQYF. This chain joins TRBV7-9 and TRBJ2-7; D call uncertain. The germline CDR1 and CDR2 sequences are SEHNR and FQNEAQ (reference sequence). The V end lost 8 bases, the J end lost 1 base, and 15 bases lay between the germline ends. This CDR3 region has 14 residues.

This clonotype was seen ten or more times. The CDR3 is CASSLGTYTEAFF. CDR3 DNA sequence: TGTGCCAGCAGCTTAGGGACCTACACTGAAGCTTTCTTT. This chain links TRBV7-2 with TRBJ1-1; D unclear. Germline values: CDR1 SGHTA, CDR2 FQGNSA. CDR3 length: 13 amino acids. Between the trimmed V and J ends, which lost 1 base and 3 bases, there was a span of 6 bases. The full variable domain, with the rest looked up from reference TRBV7-2 and TRBJ1-1, is GAGVSQSPSNKVTEKGKDVELRCDPISGHTALYWYRQSLGQGLEFLIYFQGNSAPDKSGLPSDRFSAERTGGSVSTLTIQRTQQEDSAVYLCASSLGTYTEAFFGQGTRLTVV.

J is TRBJ2-3 and V is TRBV11-2, with D maybe TRBD1 (5 bases). Germline V gene lookup returns CDR1 SGHAT and CDR2 FQNNGV. CDR3 length: 16 residues. The ends were cut back, 5 bases at V and 0 bases at J, with 15 bases in the middle. CDR3 loop: CASSPGNRRSTDTQYF. The CDR3 nucleotides read TGTGCCAGCAGCCCAGGGAACAGACGAAGCACAGATACGCAGTATTTT.

This chain joins TRBV18 and TRBJ2-1; 8 bases map to TRBD2. CDR3 length: 16 residues. The V and J ends lost 4 bases and 10 bases, in that order; junction bases with no gene match: 15. Looked up from germline, CDR1 is KGHSH and CDR2 is LQKENI. The CDR3 DNA reads as TGTGCCAGCTCACGCTCGGGGCTAGCGGGTTCCAGCGAGCAGTTCTTC. Encoded protein: CASSRSGLAGSSEQFF.

There are a few counts of this clonotype. The CDR3 nucleotides are TGTGCCAGCAGGCCGCCCGGAGCGGGAGGCCATGAGCAGTTCTTC. It is translated as CASRPPGAGGHEQFF. This chain joins TRBV6-1 and TRBJ2-1, with TRBD2 identical over 9 bases. J lost 8 bases, V lost 6 bases, and 11 bases had no gene match. Germline assignment: CDR1 MNHNS and CDR2 SASEGT. The CDR3 runs 15 residues.

This clonotype was observed at least ten times. The rearrangement uses TRBV12-3 or TRBV12-4 and TRBJ2-5; TRBD2 might be the D (6 bases). This CDR3 contains 11 residues. Trimming pared 5 bases from V and 10 bases from J, leaving 11 bases between. The chain's CDR3 is CASSLGTVQYF. In nucleotides, the CDR3 is TGTGCCAGCAGTCTAGGGACTGTCCAGTACTTC.

This clonotype was found many times. This chain uses TRBV20-1 with TRBJ1-6, with D possibly matching TRBD1 (6 bases). V was clipped by 6 bases and J by 8 bases, with 11 bases between them. Germline CDR1 and CDR2: DFQATT and SNEGSKA (reference sequence). This CDR3 has 12 amino acids. In DNA, the CDR3 is TGCAGTGCCAACAGGGTTGATTCACCCCTCCACTTT. The encoded protein is CSANRVDSPLHF.

The chain links TRBV7-2 to TRBJ2-1; D is uncertain. Germline assignment: CDR1 SGHTA and CDR2 FQGNSA. The V gene lost 4 bases and the J gene lost 7 bases, with 11 bases spanning the gap. This CDR3 has 13 residues. The CDR3 sequence is CASSSQLANEQFF. CDR3 in DNA: TGTGCCAGCAGCTCGCAACTGGCTAATGAGCAGTTCTTC.

This clonotype was recorded at least ten times. The J gene is TRBJ1-5, the V gene TRBV29-1; 7 nucleotides line up with TRBD1. Unmatched junction bases numbered 0, after V lost 2 bases and J lost 5 bases. This CDR3 is built from 12 residues. The germline V gene has CDR1 SQVTM and CDR2 ANQGSEA. The CDR3 reads CSVETGDQPQHF. The CDR3 DNA is TGCAGCGTTGAAACAGGGGATCAGCCCCAGCATTTT. The variable domain in full, completed from reference TRBV29-1 and TRBJ1-5, reads SAVISQKPSRDICQRGTSLTIQCQVDSQVTMMFWYRQQPGQSLTLIATANQGSEATYESGFVIDKFPISRPNLTFSTLTVSNMSPEDSSIYLCSVETGDQPQHFGDGTRLSIL.

This clonotype was seen a handful of times. This chain links TRBV18 with TRBJ1-4; tentatively, D is TRBD1 (5 bases). The CDR3 is 17 amino acids. CDR1 KGHSH and CDR2 LQKENI come from the germline V gene. The V end lost 1 base, the J end lost 7 bases, and 19 bases lay between the germline ends. DNA for the CDR3: TGTGCCAGCTCACCACTGATAGTGTCCGCGGGGGGTGAAAAACTGTTTTTT. Amino acid sequence: CASSPLIVSAGGEKLFF.

The chain uses TRBV20-1 and TRBJ2-2; 8 nucleotides align to TRBD2. Germline lookup yields CDR1 DFQATT and CDR2 SNEGSKA (reference sequence). The V gene end was trimmed by 3 bases and the J gene end by 8 bases; junction bases not matched to a gene: 8. The CDR3 sequence is 14 residues long. The CDR3 DNA is TGCAGTGCTAGTCGAGCGGGAGTCGGTGGGGAGCTGTTTTTT. Protein product: CSASRAGVGGELFF.

There are a few counts of this clonotype. The rearrangement uses TRBV5-1 and TRBJ2-7, with D perhaps TRBD1 (5 bases). V was pared by 0 bases and J by 3 bases, with 13 bases between. CDR3 length equals 15 residues. Germline values: CDR1 SGHRS, CDR2 YFSETQ. CDR3 nucleotides: TGCGCCAGCAGCTTGGCGGCAGGGCTGAACTACGAGCAGTACTTC. Translation gives CASSLAAGLNYEQYF.

This chain uses TRBV20-1 with TRBJ1-1; the match to TRBD1 covers 9 bases. The CDR3 sequence is 14 residues long. Germline V gene lookup returns CDR1 DFQATT and CDR2 SNEGSKA (reference sequence). Trimming removed 4 bases from V and 1 base from J; junction bases left unmatched: 4. CDR3 sequence: CSATRDRENTEAFF. CDR3 coding DNA: TGCAGTGCTACCCGGGACAGGGAGAACACTGAAGCTTTCTTT.

This clonotype was counted between two and nine times. This rearrangement joins TRBV6-6 to TRBJ2-1, with TRBD2 matching 9 bases. Germline-derived CDR1 and CDR2 are MNHNY and SVGAGI (reference sequence). With V trimmed by 8 bases and J by 14 bases, 13 bases remained unmatched. This CDR3 has 13 amino acids. The CDR3 DNA sequence: TGTGCCAGCCAGAAGGAAGCGGGGGGCGCAGAGTTCTTC. Translated: CASQKEAGGAEFF.

The rearrangement uses TRBV6-1 and TRBJ2-1; 9 bases align to TRBD1. Germline CDR1 reads MNHNS; CDR2 reads SASEGT. V dropped 10 bases and J dropped 7; count of bases not matched to a gene: 11. The CDR3 contains 14 residues. Here the CDR3 DNA reads TGTGCCACCAGGCGGGACAGGGAGATGAATGAGCAGTTCTTC. Residues: CATRRDREMNEQFF.